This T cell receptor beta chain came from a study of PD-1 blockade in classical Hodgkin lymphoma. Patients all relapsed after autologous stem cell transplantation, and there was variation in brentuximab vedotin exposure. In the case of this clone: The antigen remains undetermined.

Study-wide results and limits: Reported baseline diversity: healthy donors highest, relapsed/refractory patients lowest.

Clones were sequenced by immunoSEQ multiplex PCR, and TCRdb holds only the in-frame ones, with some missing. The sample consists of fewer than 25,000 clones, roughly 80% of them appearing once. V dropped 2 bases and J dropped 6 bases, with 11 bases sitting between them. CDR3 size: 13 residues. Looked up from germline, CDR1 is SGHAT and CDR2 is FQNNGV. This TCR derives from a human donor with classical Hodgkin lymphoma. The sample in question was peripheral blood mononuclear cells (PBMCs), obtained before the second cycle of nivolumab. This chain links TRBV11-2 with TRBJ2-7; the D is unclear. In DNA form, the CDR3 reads TGTGCCAGCAGCTTAAATCGTGGTTTCGAGCAGTACTTC. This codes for CASSLNRGFEQYF.